These T cell receptor beta chains were read from a single sample in a study of identifying expanded T cells in peripheral blood. The data were produced by immunoSEQ multiplex PCR, yet TCRdb's version contains in-frame clones alone and is incomplete. Of approximately 100,000 clones in the sample, about 87% were seen once. What was sequenced was blood. The receptors shown here come from a person aged 18-70 years in good health. The CDR3 runs from the conserved cysteine through the conserved F or W. The order of the fields is D gene, J gene, V gene, clone size, CDR3 protein, CDR3 DNA. D genes are given only for firm matches. Clone sizes are given selectively: once, few, many, or a class where the clone is expanded.

d_call: TRBD1
j_call: TRBJ2-7
v_call: TRBV2
clone_size: NA
cdr3_aa: CASSITGDEQYF
cdr3_nt: TGTGCCAGCAGCATTACAGGGGACGAGCAGTACTTC

d_call: TRBD1
j_call: TRBJ1-1
v_call: TRBV27
clone_size: NA
cdr3_aa: CASTPGQGFLNTEAFF
cdr3_nt: TGTGCCAGCACCCCGGGACAGGGTTTCTTGAACACTGAAGCTTTCTTT

d_call: TRBD2
j_call: TRBJ2-1
v_call: TRBV27
clone_size: NA
cdr3_aa: CASSRTSGGLGNEQFF
cdr3_nt: TGTGCCAGCAGTAGAACTAGCGGGGGCCTTGGTAATGAGCAGTTCTTC

d_call: TRBD1
j_call: TRBJ2-7
v_call: TRBV4-1
clone_size: NA
cdr3_aa: CASSLQPSGQTYEQYF
cdr3_nt: TGCGCCAGCAGCCTCCAGCCCTCGGGACAGACCTACGAGCAGTACTTC

d_call: TRBD1
j_call: TRBJ1-5
v_call: TRBV28
clone_size: NA
cdr3_aa: CASSGDSFNQPQHF
cdr3_nt: TGTGCCAGCAGCGGGGACAGTTTTAATCAGCCCCAGCATTTT

d_call: TRBD1
j_call: TRBJ1-1
v_call: TRBV27
clone_size: NA
cdr3_aa: CASAGTALEAFF
cdr3_nt: TGTGCCAGTGCGGGGACAGCCCTTGAAGCTTTCTTT

d_call: NA
j_call: TRBJ2-7
v_call: TRBV28
clone_size: NA
cdr3_aa: CASSSIGTKQYF
cdr3_nt: TGTGCCAGCAGTTCCATCGGGACCAAGCAGTACTTC

d_call: TRBD1
j_call: TRBJ2-1
v_call: TRBV5-1
clone_size: NA
cdr3_aa: CASSGLRTGNEQFF
cdr3_nt: TGCGCCAGCAGCGGACTTCGGACAGGTAATGAGCAGTTCTTC

d_call: NA
j_call: TRBJ1-1
v_call: TRBV30
clone_size: NA
cdr3_aa: CAWSRTLDTEAFF
cdr3_nt: TGTGCCTGGAGCCGGACTTTGGACACTGAAGCTTTCTTT

d_call: NA
j_call: TRBJ2-2
v_call: TRBV19
clone_size: NA
cdr3_aa: CASSSGFTGELFF
cdr3_nt: TGTGCCAGTAGCTCGGGTTTCACCGGGGAGCTGTTTTTT

d_call: TRBD2
j_call: TRBJ2-7
v_call: TRBV9
clone_size: NA
cdr3_aa: CASSSSGTSGGYEQYF
cdr3_nt: TGTGCCAGCAGCTCATCCGGGACTAGCGGGGGCTACGAGCAGTACTTC

d_call: NA
j_call: TRBJ2-7
v_call: TRBV7-2
clone_size: NA
cdr3_aa: CASSLALYDSSYEQYF
cdr3_nt: TGTGCCAGCAGTCTAGCTCTTTACGACAGCTCCTACGAGCAGTACTTC

d_call: NA
j_call: TRBJ2-2
v_call: TRBV27
clone_size: NA
cdr3_aa: CASSGGTGELFF
cdr3_nt: TGTGCCAGCAGTGGGGGGACCGGGGAGCTGTTTTTT

d_call: NA
j_call: TRBJ2-1
v_call: TRBV7-9
clone_size: once
cdr3_aa: CASSLVFSQVLNEQFF
cdr3_nt: TGTGCCAGCAGCTTAGTGTTTAGTCAGGTTCTAAATGAGCAGTTCTTC

d_call: NA
j_call: TRBJ1-2
v_call: TRBV5-1
clone_size: NA
cdr3_aa: CASSLDQRGYTF
cdr3_nt: TGCGCCAGCAGCTTGGATCAGCGAGGCTACACCTTC

d_call: NA
j_call: TRBJ1-4
v_call: TRBV11-2
clone_size: few
cdr3_aa: CASSLRSDNEKLFF
cdr3_nt: TGTGCCAGCAGCCTACGATCAGATAATGAAAAACTGTTTTTT

d_call: NA
j_call: TRBJ1-1
v_call: TRBV6-5
clone_size: NA
cdr3_aa: CASRVDSQPEAFF
cdr3_nt: TGTGCCAGCAGAGTGGACAGCCAACCTGAAGCTTTCTTT

d_call: TRBD1
j_call: TRBJ2-5
v_call: TRBV7-3
clone_size: NA
cdr3_aa: CASSDRTGGETQYF
cdr3_nt: TGTGCCAGCAGCGACCGGACAGGGGGAGAGACCCAGTACTTC

d_call: NA
j_call: TRBJ1-5
v_call: TRBV6-6
clone_size: NA
cdr3_aa: CASSSLSTDSNQPQHF
cdr3_nt: TGTGCCAGCAGTAGCCTTTCTACCGATAGCAATCAGCCCCAGCATTTT

d_call: TRBD1
j_call: TRBJ1-1
v_call: TRBV28
clone_size: NA
cdr3_aa: CASTFRDRMNTEAFF
cdr3_nt: TGTGCCAGCACCTTCCGGGACAGAATGAACACTGAAGCTTTCTTT

d_call: NA
j_call: TRBJ2-7
v_call: TRBV29-1
clone_size: NA
cdr3_aa: CSAWTDVYEQYF
cdr3_nt: TGCAGCGCGTGGACAGATGTCTACGAGCAGTACTTC

d_call: NA
j_call: TRBJ1-1
v_call: TRBV11-2
clone_size: NA
cdr3_aa: CASSPGQGSEAFF
cdr3_nt: TGTGCCAGCAGCCCGGGGCAGGGGTCTGAAGCTTTCTTT

d_call: TRBD1
j_call: TRBJ1-1
v_call: TRBV2
clone_size: NA
cdr3_aa: CASSEPGTGAGNTEAFF
cdr3_nt: TGTGCCAGCAGTGAACCTGGGACAGGTGCGGGGAACACTGAAGCTTTCTTT

d_call: NA
j_call: TRBJ2-5
v_call: TRBV10-3
clone_size: NA
cdr3_aa: CATEAGQPGETQYF
cdr3_nt: TGTGCCACGGAAGCGGGACAGCCTGGCGAGACCCAGTACTTC

d_call: NA
j_call: TRBJ2-1
v_call: TRBV19
clone_size: NA
cdr3_aa: CASSIADYNEQFF
cdr3_nt: TGTGCCAGTAGTATAGCGGACTACAATGAGCAGTTCTTC

d_call: TRBD2
j_call: TRBJ2-3
v_call: TRBV10-1
clone_size: NA
cdr3_aa: CATGTSGRAGADTQYF
cdr3_nt: TGCGCCACCGGGACTAGCGGGAGGGCCGGGGCAGATACGCAGTATTTT

d_call: NA
j_call: TRBJ2-1
v_call: TRBV28
clone_size: once
cdr3_aa: CASPPRIDSYNEQFF
cdr3_nt: TGTGCCAGCCCTCCCCGGATCGACTCCTACAATGAGCAGTTCTTC

d_call: TRBD1
j_call: TRBJ1-3
v_call: TRBV2
clone_size: NA
cdr3_aa: CASRQETGGSGNTIYF
cdr3_nt: TGTGCCAGCAGGCAGGAGACAGGGGGCTCTGGAAACACCATATATTTT

d_call: TRBD1
j_call: TRBJ2-1
v_call: TRBV5-1
clone_size: NA
cdr3_aa: CASSKTGGSYNEQFF
cdr3_nt: TGCGCCAGCAGCAAAACAGGGGGCTCCTACAATGAGCAGTTCTTC

d_call: NA
j_call: TRBJ2-1
v_call: TRBV10-3
clone_size: NA
cdr3_aa: CAISDGPRSYNEQFF
cdr3_nt: TGTGCCATCAGTGACGGCCCTCGCTCCTACAATGAGCAGTTCTTC

d_call: TRBD1
j_call: TRBJ1-5
v_call: TRBV5-1
clone_size: NA
cdr3_aa: CASSLGGTENQPQHF
cdr3_nt: TGCGCCAGCAGCCTGGGAGGGACAGAAAATCAGCCCCAGCATTTT

d_call: TRBD1
j_call: TRBJ1-1
v_call: TRBV5-4
clone_size: NA
cdr3_aa: CASSSPRTGGAKNTEAFF
cdr3_nt: TGTGCCAGCAGCTCGCCCCGGACAGGGGGCGCGAAGAACACTGAAGCTTTCTTT

d_call: TRBD2
j_call: TRBJ2-3
v_call: TRBV7-6
clone_size: NA
cdr3_aa: CASSLIESGAGDTQYF
cdr3_nt: TGTGCCAGCAGCTTAATCGAAAGCGGGGCTGGAGATACGCAGTATTTT

d_call: TRBD1
j_call: TRBJ1-1
v_call: TRBV7-3
clone_size: NA
cdr3_aa: CASSFGGQGNTEAFF
cdr3_nt: TGTGCCAGCAGCTTTGGGGGACAGGGGAACACTGAAGCTTTCTTT

d_call: NA
j_call: TRBJ2-7
v_call: TRBV6-1
clone_size: NA
cdr3_aa: CASSERGPYEQYF
cdr3_nt: TGTGCCAGCAGTGAACGGGGCCCCTACGAGCAGTACTTC

d_call: NA
j_call: TRBJ2-2
v_call: TRBV7-2
clone_size: NA
cdr3_aa: CASSPHALAFPNTGELFF
cdr3_nt: TGTGCCAGCAGCCCCCACGCCCTAGCTTTCCCGAACACCGGGGAGCTGTTTTTT

d_call: NA
j_call: TRBJ2-5
v_call: TRBV28
clone_size: once
cdr3_aa: CASRANGQETQYF
cdr3_nt: TGTGCCAGCAGGGCGAATGGCCAAGAGACCCAGTACTTC

d_call: NA
j_call: TRBJ1-4
v_call: TRBV30
clone_size: NA
cdr3_aa: CAWSVIEEKLFF
cdr3_nt: TGTGCCTGGAGTGTGATCGAGGAAAAACTGTTTTTT

d_call: NA
j_call: TRBJ2-2
v_call: TRBV28
clone_size: NA
cdr3_aa: CASSFPSGTGELFF
cdr3_nt: TGTGCCAGCAGTTTCCCCTCTGGGACCGGGGAGCTGTTTTTT

d_call: NA
j_call: TRBJ1-2
v_call: TRBV18
clone_size: NA
cdr3_aa: CASSSYSTEGYTF
cdr3_nt: TGTGCCAGCTCATCTTACTCGACGGAAGGCTACACCTTC